Listed below are T cell receptor beta chains from one sample, sequenced in a study of response to subunit inactivated influenza vaccine. TCRdb redid the calling of the RT-PCR reads with MiXCR, one entry per CDR3 protein. Found here are around 530,000 distinct CDR3 sequences, approximately 15% of them singletons; the top ten hold around 3%. The specimen was CD4+ T cells sorted from PBMCs, collected less than 30 months after vaccination. These receptors were obtained from a man between 45 and 75 years old who received an inactivated influenza vaccine. CDR3s include the opening cysteine and the closing phenylalanine or tryptophan. A D gene is named only where the DNA matches it firmly. For some rows the clone size is stated as once, few or many, or as a class when expanded; others skip it.

J gene | clone size | V gene | D gene | CDR3 DNA | CDR3 protein
TRBJ2-1 | NA | TRBV3-1 | TRBD2 | TGTGCCAGCAACCCGGGGGGGCAGGGCTACAATGAGCAGTTCTTC | CASNPGGQGYNEQFF
TRBJ2-7 | many | TRBV12-3/TRBV12-4 | NA | TGTGCCAGCAGAGGGACTTCTAATTCCTACGAGCAGTACTTC | CASRGTSNSYEQYF
TRBJ1-2 | few | TRBV28 | NA | TGTGCCCTGGGGCCGCCAAGAGGCTACACCTTC | CALGPPRGYTF
TRBJ2-3 | NA | TRBV7-9 | NA | TGTGCCAGCAGCTGGCATACAGGGACAGATACGCAGTATTTT | CASSWHTGTDTQYF
TRBJ1-2 | NA | TRBV20-1 | NA | TGCAGTGCCGCAACGGGATTTGGCTACACCTTC | CSAATGFGYTF
TRBJ2-7 | NA | TRBV20-1 | TRBD2 | TGCAGTGCTAGTCGAAGACTAGCGGGGTCGACCTACGAGCAGTACTTC | CSASRRLAGSTYEQYF
TRBJ1-2 | few | TRBV6-5 | NA | TGTGCCAGCAGTTACCAAGGAGACTATGGCTACACCTTC | CASSYQGDYGYTF
TRBJ2-5 | NA | TRBV7-9 | NA | TGTGCCAGCAGCGTGGGGGGCAACGAGGAGACCCAGTACTTC | CASSVGGNEETQYF
TRBJ2-1 | NA | TRBV3-1 | NA | TGTGCCAGCAGCCAAACTGGGGCTTACAATGAGCAGTTCTTC | CASSQTGAYNEQFF
TRBJ2-3 | many | TRBV4-3 | TRBD2 | TGCGCCAGCAGCCAAGATTTAACCGGGGGGGTAGATACGCAGTATTTT | CASSQDLTGGVDTQYF
TRBJ2-2 | NA | TRBV12-3/TRBV12-4 | NA | TGTGCCAGCAGGTTTACAGCAGGAACCGGGGAGCTGTTTTTT | CASRFTAGTGELFF
TRBJ1-1 | few | TRBV30 | TRBD1 | TGTGCCTGCACCCGGGACAGGAACACTGAAGCTTTCTTT | CACTRDRNTEAFF